Below are 2 T cell receptor beta chains sequenced from a single sample in a study of blood T cell repertoires in COVID-19. The method was immunoSEQ multiplex PCR; TCRdb's version includes in-frame clones alone and lacks a portion of them. This table has 130,000 or so clones, around 80% appearing once. Material for sequencing was peripheral blood. These receptors all stem from a man aged 55 to 70 with active or convalescent COVID-19.

A few counts support this clone. The chain carries TRBV11-2 and TRBJ2-1; D perhaps matches TRBD1 (5 bases). The CDR3 has 18 residues. Germline CDR1 reads SGHAT; CDR2 reads FQNNGV. Trimming took off 5 bases at V and 8 bases at J, with 28 bases between the two ends. DNA for the CDR3: TGTGCCAGCAGCCCGCACCTGACTTTAGGACACTCCGACTATGAGCAGTTCTTC. Encoded protein: CASSPHLTLGHSDYEQFF.

This clone was detected a few times. The chain employs TRBV6-5 and TRBJ1-1; no clear D gene. V was shortened by 7 bases and J by 1 base, with 13 bases between the two germline ends. The length of the CDR3 is 14 residues. The germline gives CDR1 MNHEY, CDR2 SVGAGI. CDR3 sequence reads: CASTEIGRNTEAFF. The CDR3 DNA follows: TGTGCCAGCACCGAAATTGGCCGGAACACTGAAGCTTTCTTT.